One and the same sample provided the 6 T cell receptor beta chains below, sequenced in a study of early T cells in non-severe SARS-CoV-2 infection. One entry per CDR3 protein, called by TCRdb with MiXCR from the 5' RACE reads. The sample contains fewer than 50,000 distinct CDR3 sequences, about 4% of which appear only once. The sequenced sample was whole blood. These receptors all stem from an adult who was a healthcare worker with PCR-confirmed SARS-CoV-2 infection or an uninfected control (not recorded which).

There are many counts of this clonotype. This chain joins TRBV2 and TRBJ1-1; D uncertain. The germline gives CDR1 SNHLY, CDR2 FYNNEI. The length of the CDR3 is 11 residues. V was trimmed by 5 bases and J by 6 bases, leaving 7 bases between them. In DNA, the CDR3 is TGTGCCAGCAGTCCCACCCCTGAAGCTTTCTTT. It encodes CASSPTPEAFF.

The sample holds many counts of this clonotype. The CDR3 coding sequence is TGTGCCAGCAGCCCCTGGACAGGGGAAGGCTCACCCCTCCACTTT. This encodes CASSPWTGEGSPLHF. The J gene is TRBJ1-6, the V gene TRBV7-9; 9 bases match TRBD1. Germline CDR1 and CDR2: SEHNR and FQNEAQ (reference sequence). The CDR3 runs to 15 residues. V gave up 5 bases and J gave up 10 bases; unmatched junction bases: 9.

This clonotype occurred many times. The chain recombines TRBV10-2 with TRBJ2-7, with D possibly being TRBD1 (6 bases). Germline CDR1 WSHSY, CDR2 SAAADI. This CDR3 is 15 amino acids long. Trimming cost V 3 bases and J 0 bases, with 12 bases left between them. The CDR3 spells CASSDRTDGSYEQYF. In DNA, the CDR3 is TGCGCCAGCAGTGACCGGACAGACGGCTCCTACGAGCAGTACTTC.

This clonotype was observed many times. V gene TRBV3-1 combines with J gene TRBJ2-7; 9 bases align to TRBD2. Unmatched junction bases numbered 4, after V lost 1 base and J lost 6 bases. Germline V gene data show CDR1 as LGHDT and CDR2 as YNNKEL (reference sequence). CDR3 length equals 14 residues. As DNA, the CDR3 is TGTGCCAGCAGCCAAGGGTTAGCGGGAGTCGAGCAGTACTTC. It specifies CASSQGLAGVEQYF.

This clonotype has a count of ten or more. The CDR3 reads CASSQDLGLAGGQETQYF. The CDR3, as DNA: TGCGCCAGCAGCCAAGATCTGGGACTAGCGGGGGGTCAAGAGACCCAGTACTTC. The V gene is TRBV4-1, the J gene TRBJ2-5; 15 bases are shared with TRBD2. This CDR3 comprises 18 residues. The germline CDR1 and CDR2 sequences are MGHRA and YSYEKL. V trimming: 0 bases; J trimming: 2 bases; junction bases outside the gene matches: 4.

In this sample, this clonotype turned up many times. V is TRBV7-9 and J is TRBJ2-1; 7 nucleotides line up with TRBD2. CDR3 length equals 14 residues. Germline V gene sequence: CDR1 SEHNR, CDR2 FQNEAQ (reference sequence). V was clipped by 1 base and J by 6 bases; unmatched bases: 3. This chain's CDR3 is CASSLGPGGNEQFF. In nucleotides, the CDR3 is TGTGCCAGCAGCTTAGGGCCGGGAGGCAATGAGCAGTTCTTC.